Listed below are T cell receptor beta chains from one sample, sequenced in a study of a mutant IDH1 vaccine in newly diagnosed glioma. TCRdb's table, derived via immunoSEQ multiplex PCR, lists solely in-frame clones and lacks some. Of 95,000 to 100,000 clones in the sample, 70% to 90% were seen once. The source material was PBMCs, sampled from a glioma patient treated with radiotherapy, temozolomide or both. These receptors originate from a woman between 50 and 59 years old with glioma. Each CDR3 is given with its conserved first and last residue. Each record gives: clone size, J gene, V gene, D gene, CDR3 DNA, CDR3 protein. A D gene is named only where the DNA matches it firmly. Clone size is shown for a subset of rows, as once, few, many or a class of expanded clone.

abundance: -; j_gene: TRBJ1-2; v_gene: TRBV4-1; d_gene: TRBD1; CDR3nt: TGCGCCAGCAGCCAAGATGAAGGGGGCGTTAACTATGGCTACACCTTC; CDR3aa: CASSQDEGGVNYGYTF
abundance: -; j_gene: TRBJ2-5; v_gene: TRBV7-3; d_gene: -; CDR3nt: TGTGCCAGCAGCACGAGACTGGTCCAAGAGACCCAGTACTTC; CDR3aa: CASSTRLVQETQYF
abundance: -; j_gene: TRBJ2-5; v_gene: TRBV10-1; d_gene: TRBD1; CDR3nt: TGCGCCAGCAGCCCTTACTCCGGGACAGGGCAAGAGACCCAGTACTTC; CDR3aa: CASSPYSGTGQETQYF
abundance: -; j_gene: TRBJ2-3; v_gene: TRBV27; d_gene: -; CDR3nt: TGTGCCAGCAGTTCCCCCGTTGCGCAGTATTTT; CDR3aa: CASSSPVAQYF
abundance: -; j_gene: TRBJ2-1; v_gene: TRBV9; d_gene: TRBD2; CDR3nt: TGTGCCAGCAGCGTAGTCCCTAGCGGGAACTCCTACAATGAGCAGTTCTTC; CDR3aa: CASSVVPSGNSYNEQFF
abundance: -; j_gene: TRBJ1-5; v_gene: TRBV18; d_gene: -; CDR3nt: TGTGCCAGCTCACCACCTCCCGGAAATCAGCCCCAGCATTTT; CDR3aa: CASSPPPGNQPQHF
abundance: -; j_gene: TRBJ2-3; v_gene: TRBV7-8; d_gene: TRBD2; CDR3nt: TGTGCCAGCAGCCACTTAGCGGGAGGAGGAGATACGCAGTATTTT; CDR3aa: CASSHLAGGGDTQYF
abundance: -; j_gene: TRBJ2-1; v_gene: TRBV27; d_gene: TRBD2; CDR3nt: TGTGCCAGCAGTCCACGGACTAGCGGGAGAGTAAGGGTCTGGAATGAGCAGTTCTTC; CDR3aa: CASSPRTSGRVRVWNEQFF
abundance: -; j_gene: TRBJ2-3; v_gene: TRBV10-3; d_gene: -; CDR3nt: TGTGCCTCGCGCCCTAGCACAGATACGCAGTATTTT; CDR3aa: CASRPSTDTQYF
abundance: -; j_gene: TRBJ2-1; v_gene: TRBV19; d_gene: TRBD2; CDR3nt: TGTGCCAGTAGTATGAGGGAGGGTTCCAATGAGCAGTTCTTC; CDR3aa: CASSMREGSNEQFF
abundance: once; j_gene: TRBJ2-7; v_gene: TRBV7-3; d_gene: -; CDR3nt: TGTGCCAGCAGCTTAGGACACCTCGGTGAGCAGTACTTC; CDR3aa: CASSLGHLGEQYF
abundance: -; j_gene: TRBJ2-2; v_gene: TRBV5-5; d_gene: -; CDR3nt: TGTGCCAGCAGCTTGGACGCGAACACCGGGGAGCTGTTTTTT; CDR3aa: CASSLDANTGELFF
abundance: few; j_gene: TRBJ1-5; v_gene: TRBV30; d_gene: TRBD1; CDR3nt: TGTGCCTGGAGTCTTGGACAGGGGAATCAGCCCCAGCATTTT; CDR3aa: CAWSLGQGNQPQHF
abundance: -; j_gene: TRBJ2-7; v_gene: TRBV6-1; d_gene: -; CDR3nt: TGTGCCAGCAGCAGTAGCGGAGCCCTTGAGCAGTACTTC; CDR3aa: CASSSSGALEQYF
abundance: -; j_gene: TRBJ2-2; v_gene: TRBV7-8; d_gene: -; CDR3nt: TGTGCCAGCAGACCCGGTCCCCTTAACACCGGGGAGCTGTTTTTT; CDR3aa: CASRPGPLNTGELFF
abundance: once; j_gene: TRBJ2-1; v_gene: TRBV5-1; d_gene: TRBD1; CDR3nt: TGCGCCAGCAGCTTAGGACAGGGCTACAATGAGCAGTTCTTC; CDR3aa: CASSLGQGYNEQFF
abundance: -; j_gene: TRBJ2-3; v_gene: TRBV4-2; d_gene: -; CDR3nt: TGTGCCAGCAGCCAAGAGGCTAGTAGCGTCACAGATACGCAGTATTTT; CDR3aa: CASSQEASSVTDTQYF
abundance: -; j_gene: TRBJ2-7; v_gene: TRBV5-6; d_gene: -; CDR3nt: TGTGCCAGCAGCTGGACATATGGGGGAAGCTCCTACGAGCAGTACTTC; CDR3aa: CASSWTYGGSSYEQYF
abundance: -; j_gene: TRBJ1-2; v_gene: TRBV11-2; d_gene: -; CDR3nt: TGTGCCAGCAGCTTACTCAGTCTCAGGAACTATGGCTACACCTTC; CDR3aa: CASSLLSLRNYGYTF
abundance: once; j_gene: TRBJ2-5; v_gene: TRBV18; d_gene: -; CDR3nt: TGTGCCAGCTCACCGGGGGTGGCCCAGTACTTC; CDR3aa: CASSPGVAQYF
abundance: -; j_gene: TRBJ1-3; v_gene: TRBV5-1; d_gene: -; CDR3nt: TGCGCCAGCAGCTTCGGCGGAGGAAACACCATATATTTT; CDR3aa: CASSFGGGNTIYF
abundance: -; j_gene: TRBJ2-3; v_gene: TRBV27; d_gene: TRBD1; CDR3nt: TGTGCCAGCCATGGGCCGACAGGGGGCATCACAGATACGCAGTATTTT; CDR3aa: CASHGPTGGITDTQYF
abundance: -; j_gene: TRBJ1-5; v_gene: TRBV5-8; d_gene: TRBD1; CDR3nt: TGTGCCAGCAGCTTGCTAGGGGGCCAAGGGCCCTTTAATCAGCCCCAGCATTTT; CDR3aa: CASSLLGGQGPFNQPQHF
abundance: once; j_gene: TRBJ2-7; v_gene: TRBV25-1; d_gene: -; CDR3nt: TGTGCCAGCACCGAAGGTGGGGTGGGCGAGCAGTACTTC; CDR3aa: CASTEGGVGEQYF
abundance: few; j_gene: TRBJ1-5; v_gene: TRBV19; d_gene: -; CDR3nt: TGTGCCAGTAGTATTCTGGGGGGCAATCAGCCCCAGCATTTT; CDR3aa: CASSILGGNQPQHF
abundance: -; j_gene: TRBJ2-1; v_gene: TRBV28; d_gene: TRBD2; CDR3nt: TGTGCCAGCAGTTTACCCCCGACTAGCGGGAGCCGTTTCTCCTACAATGAGCAGTTCTTC; CDR3aa: CASSLPPTSGSRFSYNEQFF
abundance: -; j_gene: TRBJ2-3; v_gene: TRBV4-1; d_gene: -; CDR3nt: TGCGCCAGCAGCCGGGTCGTCGGACTTACGGGCACAGATACGCAGTATTTT; CDR3aa: CASSRVVGLTGTDTQYF
abundance: few; j_gene: TRBJ1-1; v_gene: TRBV28; d_gene: TRBD1; CDR3nt: TGTGCCAGCAGGCCTGGGGGTGACAGGGCCACGGCTTTCTTT; CDR3aa: CASRPGGDRATAFF
abundance: -; j_gene: TRBJ1-1; v_gene: TRBV10-3; d_gene: TRBD1; CDR3nt: TGTGCCATCACAAGCGACCGGGACAGGGGAGACACTGAAGCTTTCTTT; CDR3aa: CAITSDRDRGDTEAFF
abundance: -; j_gene: TRBJ2-7; v_gene: TRBV7-9; d_gene: -; CDR3nt: TGTGCCAGCAGCACAGGTCCACTACCAACCTACGAGCAGTACTTC; CDR3aa: CASSTGPLPTYEQYF
abundance: -; j_gene: TRBJ1-6; v_gene: TRBV5-1; d_gene: TRBD1; CDR3nt: TGCGCCAGCAGCCTCGCCTCCGGGACAGGAGATTCACCCCTCCACTTT; CDR3aa: CASSLASGTGDSPLHF
abundance: -; j_gene: TRBJ1-4; v_gene: TRBV25-1; d_gene: TRBD1; CDR3nt: TGTGCCAGCAGTGAGGGACAGGGGATTGAAAAACTGTTTTTT; CDR3aa: CASSEGQGIEKLFF
abundance: few; j_gene: TRBJ1-5; v_gene: TRBV28; d_gene: TRBD1; CDR3nt: TGTGCCAGCAGAACGACAGGGGGCGTTGGACTCGTTGGACAGCCCCAGCATTTT; CDR3aa: CASRTTGGVGLVGQPQHF
abundance: -; j_gene: TRBJ2-7; v_gene: TRBV28; d_gene: -; CDR3nt: TGTGCCAGCAGCCCGCGGGGACACCCACCCTACGAGCAGTACTTC; CDR3aa: CASSPRGHPPYEQYF
abundance: -; j_gene: TRBJ2-7; v_gene: TRBV30; d_gene: -; CDR3nt: TGTGCCTGGAGAATAAAGGGGCCTACCTACGAGCAGTACTTC; CDR3aa: CAWRIKGPTYEQYF
abundance: -; j_gene: TRBJ2-7; v_gene: TRBV27; d_gene: -; CDR3nt: TGTGCCAGCAGTTTATCGGTCGCCTACGAGCAGTACTTC; CDR3aa: CASSLSVAYEQYF
abundance: -; j_gene: TRBJ2-1; v_gene: TRBV28; d_gene: -; CDR3nt: TGTGCCAGCAGTTTCGGAGGTCTATACAATGAGCAGTTCTTC; CDR3aa: CASSFGGLYNEQFF
abundance: -; j_gene: TRBJ2-7; v_gene: TRBV7-2; d_gene: TRBD2; CDR3nt: TGTGCCAGCAGCTTCTCTTTTAGCGGGAGGGGGACCTACGAGCAGTACTTC; CDR3aa: CASSFSFSGRGTYEQYF
abundance: -; j_gene: TRBJ2-5; v_gene: TRBV7-3; d_gene: -; CDR3nt: TGTGCCAGCAGCTGGATTCCGGGACCTCAAGAGACCCAGTACTTC; CDR3aa: CASSWIPGPQETQYF
abundance: -; j_gene: TRBJ2-7; v_gene: TRBV10-3; d_gene: -; CDR3nt: TGTGCCATCGGTGAGCCGGGGCACCGAGCGCAGTACTTC; CDR3aa: CAIGEPGHRAQYF
abundance: -; j_gene: TRBJ1-2; v_gene: TRBV28; d_gene: -; CDR3nt: TGTGCCAGCAGTTTGAGAGGGGGCTACACCTTC; CDR3aa: CASSLRGGYTF
abundance: -; j_gene: TRBJ1-2; v_gene: TRBV29-1; d_gene: TRBD1; CDR3nt: TGCAGCGTAGCCGGGACAGAATATGGCTACACCTTC; CDR3aa: CSVAGTEYGYTF
abundance: -; j_gene: TRBJ1-3; v_gene: TRBV4-1; d_gene: -; CDR3nt: TGCGCCAGCAGCCAAGGCAGGTCGAGCTCTGGAAACACCATATATTTT; CDR3aa: CASSQGRSSSGNTIYF
abundance: -; j_gene: TRBJ1-1; v_gene: TRBV6-5; d_gene: -; CDR3nt: TGTGCCAGCAGCCAACAGGGAATCACTGAAGCTTTCTTT; CDR3aa: CASSQQGITEAFF
abundance: -; j_gene: TRBJ2-6; v_gene: TRBV5-6; d_gene: -; CDR3nt: TGTGCCAGCAGCTTGGGGGCTGGTGGGGCCAACGTCCTGACTTTC; CDR3aa: CASSLGAGGANVLTF
abundance: -; j_gene: TRBJ1-3; v_gene: TRBV11-2; d_gene: -; CDR3nt: TGTGCCAGCAGCCCCCTCCCGGGTTACAGGGAATCTGGAAACACCATATATTTT; CDR3aa: CASSPLPGYRESGNTIYF
abundance: -; j_gene: TRBJ2-1; v_gene: TRBV13; d_gene: -; CDR3nt: TGTGCCAGCAGCGCAAGACTAGTTCTCGGTGCCTACAATGAGCAGTTCTTC; CDR3aa: CASSARLVLGAYNEQFF
abundance: once; j_gene: TRBJ2-1; v_gene: TRBV28; d_gene: -; CDR3nt: TGTGCCACTGTAAGGGTACCGGGACATCTTGACGATGAGCAGTTCTTC; CDR3aa: CATVRVPGHLDDEQFF
abundance: -; j_gene: TRBJ1-1; v_gene: TRBV5-8; d_gene: -; CDR3nt: TGTGCCAGCAGCTTGGGGGGGCCCACTGAAGCTTTCTTT; CDR3aa: CASSLGGPTEAFF
abundance: -; j_gene: TRBJ2-7; v_gene: TRBV4-2; d_gene: -; CDR3nt: TGTGCCAGCAGCCAAGCGGCTGGCCAAGGGAGTTACGAGCAGTACTTC; CDR3aa: CASSQAAGQGSYEQYF
abundance: -; j_gene: TRBJ2-3; v_gene: TRBV5-6; d_gene: TRBD1; CDR3nt: TGTGCCAGCAGCTTTTATCGGACAGGGACCACAGATACGCAGTATTTT; CDR3aa: CASSFYRTGTTDTQYF
abundance: -; j_gene: TRBJ1-5; v_gene: TRBV28; d_gene: -; CDR3nt: TGTGCCAGCAGTTCTCCAATGGGGGGGGTAAATCAGCCCCAGCATTTT; CDR3aa: CASSSPMGGVNQPQHF
abundance: once; j_gene: TRBJ2-1; v_gene: TRBV7-3; d_gene: TRBD2; CDR3nt: TGTGCCAGCAGCTCGGGACTAGCGAACCATGAGCAGTTCTTC; CDR3aa: CASSSGLANHEQFF
abundance: -; j_gene: TRBJ2-1; v_gene: TRBV5-4; d_gene: -; CDR3nt: TGTGCCAGCAGCTTAGGGCTAGCGAAGATGAATGAGCAGTTCTTC; CDR3aa: CASSLGLAKMNEQFF
abundance: -; j_gene: TRBJ2-7; v_gene: TRBV7-9; d_gene: TRBD1; CDR3nt: TGTGCCAGCAGCTCGGGGACAGGATTCTACGAGCAGTACTTC; CDR3aa: CASSSGTGFYEQYF
abundance: -; j_gene: TRBJ2-4; v_gene: TRBV5-4; d_gene: TRBD2; CDR3nt: TGTGCCAGCAGTCCGGGACTAGCGGTGAAAAACATTCAGTACTTC; CDR3aa: CASSPGLAVKNIQYF
abundance: -; j_gene: TRBJ2-7; v_gene: TRBV10-3; d_gene: TRBD1; CDR3nt: TGTGCCATCAGAGGACAGGGGTTCGTCTACGAGCAGTACTTC; CDR3aa: CAIRGQGFVYEQYF
abundance: once; j_gene: TRBJ2-7; v_gene: TRBV6-4; d_gene: TRBD2; CDR3nt: TGTGCCAGCAGGACTGCCGGGACTAGCGGGAGGGGAATTACCTACGAGCAGTACTTC; CDR3aa: CASRTAGTSGRGITYEQYF
abundance: -; j_gene: TRBJ2-2; v_gene: TRBV5-1; d_gene: TRBD1; CDR3nt: TGCGCCAGCAAAGACAGGGGTGGGAACACCGGGGAGCTGTTTTTT; CDR3aa: CASKDRGGNTGELFF
abundance: -; j_gene: TRBJ2-1; v_gene: TRBV7-9; d_gene: -; CDR3nt: TGTGCCAGCAGCTCGAGTGGACGGGGATCCTACAATGAGCAGTTCTTC; CDR3aa: CASSSSGRGSYNEQFF